The 31 T cell receptor beta chains below all came from one sample that was sequenced in a study of CD8+CD57+ T cells in acquired aplastic anemia. CDR3 and TCR beta VDJ profiling relied on genomic DNA as the template. TCRdb itself ran the reads through MiXCR, one entry per CDR3 protein. The sample includes hundreds of thousands of distinct CDR3 sequences, under 80% of them seen just once. The material sequenced was sorted CD4+, CD8+, or CD8+CD57+ T cells (not recorded which) from PBMCs. These receptors came from a human donor in good health, serving as a control.

The rearrangement uses TRBV7-2 and TRBJ2-5, with D perhaps TRBD1 (5 bases). The CDR3 covers 15 residues. Germline V gene data show CDR1 as SGHTA and CDR2 as FQGNSA. V was pared by 3 bases and J by 14 bases, with 25 bases between. CDR3 amino acids: CASSLGPNTEAILYF. CDR3 nucleotide sequence: TGTGCCAGCAGCTTGGGGCCGAACACTGAAGCGATCCTTTACTTC.

The chain uses TRBV11-2 and TRBJ2-7; no clear D. V was shortened by 3 bases and J by 1 base, with 7 bases between the two germline ends. Germline CDR1 SGHAT, CDR2 FQNNGV. This CDR3 region has 13 residues. The CDR3 sequence: CASSLGTSYEQYF. CDR3 sequence (DNA): TGTGCCAGCAGCTTGGGTACGTCCTACGAGCAGTACTTC.

This sequence joins TRBV20-1 and TRBJ2-1; D may be TRBD2 (7 bases). V lost 8 bases, J lost 1 base, and 18 bases lay in between. Per the germline V gene, CDR1 is DFQATT and CDR2 is SNEGSKA (reference sequence). This CDR3 comprises 15 residues. The CDR3 DNA is TGCAGTACCAGGGGAGGGGCGAGGTCCTACAATGAGCAGTTCTTC. Its protein product is CSTRGGARSYNEQFF.

A remark on this clonotype: The CDR3 carries no conserved terminal phenylalanine or tryptophan, so it likely arises from a read error. The DNA is left out, because the CDR3 cannot be placed on it with certainty; the CDR3 is given as TCRdb lists it. The rearrangement links TRBV5-1 to TRBJ2-7; the tabulated D call, TRBD2, remains unverified against the DNA. The CDR3 numbers 8 amino acids, ends counted. Germline lookup yields CDR1 SGHRS and CDR2 YFSETQ. CDR3 amino acids: CASSPTSG.

This clonotype has ten or more counts. The V and J genes are TRBV11-2 and TRBJ2-1, with D possibly TRBD2 on 5 matching bases. The CDR3 runs to 13 residues. The V and J ends lost 3 bases and 13 bases respectively, with 16 bases between them. Germline V gives CDR1 SGHAT, CDR2 FQNNGV. DNA of the CDR3: TGTGCCAGCAGCTTCGATACTACCGGGGATCAGTTCTTC. Amino acids: CASSFDTTGDQFF.

In this sample, this clonotype turned up many times. The CDR3 DNA follows: TGTGCCAGCGAGACCGGGACAGGGGTGAGCCAGTACTTC. This encodes CASETGTGVSQYF. The chain employs TRBV2 and TRBJ2-5, with 10 bases that match TRBD1. The CDR3 consists of 13 residues. The V segment lost 8 bases and the J segment 10 bases; nucleotides outside the gene matches: 10. In germline, CDR1 is SNHLY, CDR2 FYNNEI.

To note about this clonotype: The conserved final phenylalanine or tryptophan is absent from the CDR3, which likely points to a read error. It is unclear where the CDR3 begins or ends on the DNA, so no DNA is shown, and the CDR3 is as TCRdb lists it. The rearrangement joins TRBV2 to TRBJ1-6; whether TRBD1, the table's D call, matches the DNA was not checked. The CDR3 comprises 15 residues, both ends counted. Germline assignment: CDR1 SNHLY and CDR2 FYNNEI. The CDR3 sequence: CASSVARGGTQYFDS.

V usage is TRBV5-4 and J usage is TRBJ2-3; D is tentatively TRBD1 or TRBD2 (5 bases each). Deletions cut 0 bases from V and 7 bases from J, with 12 bases between. Germline-derived CDR1 and CDR2 are SGHNT and YYREEE (reference sequence). The CDR3 length is 14 residues. CDR3 coding DNA: TGTGCCAGCAGCTTGGTCGGGGACGGGAATACGCAGTATTTT. This codes for CASSLVGDGNTQYF. The entire variable domain, with the rest obtained from reference TRBV5-4 and TRBJ2-3, is as follows: ETGVTQSPTHLIKTRGQQVTLRCSSQSGHNTVSWYQQALGQGPQFIFQYYREEENGRGNFPPRFSGLQFPNYSSELNVNALELDDSALYLCASSLVGDGNTQYFGPGTRLTVL.

With respect to this clonotype: One end of the junction is discordant with germline, which a read error may explain. This rearrangement joins TRBV15 to TRBJ1-5; D gene ambiguous. CDR1 LNHNV and CDR2 YYDKDF come from the germline V gene (reference sequence). The CDR3 runs to 14 residues. CDR3 protein: CATSRATSIQPQQF. The CDR3 DNA is TGTGCCACCAGCAGAGCGACCAGCATCCAGCCCCAGCAATTT. Full variable domain (remainder filled in from reference TRBV15 and TRBJ1-5): DAMVIQNPRYQVTQFGKPVTLSCSQTLNHNVMYWYQQKSSQAPKLLFHYYDKDFNNEADTPDNFQSRRPNTSFCFLDIRSPGLGDTAMYLCATSRATSIQPQQFGDGTRLSIL.

Turning to this clonotype: Given a much more abundant clone one base away, this may be a read error. The rearrangement uses TRBV5-5 and TRBJ2-2; weak D call: TRBD1 (5 bases). Germline V lookup: CDR1 SGHKS, CDR2 YYEKEE (reference sequence). The CDR3 length is 16 residues. Trimming left V 7 bases short and J 1 base short, with 17 bases between. The CDR3 sequence: CASGSKDTGNTGELFF. Written as DNA, the CDR3 is TGTGCCAGCGGCTCAAAGGATACAGGGAACACCGGGGAGCTGTTTTTT.

Notes on this clonotype: With a much larger clone just one base away, this may be a read error. The chain employs TRBV5-1 and TRBJ1-5; D is perhaps TRBD1 (5 bases). Germline lookup yields CDR1 SGHRS and CDR2 YFSETQ. The CDR3 contains 16 residues. CDR3 amino acids: CAGSLAGGSSNQPQHF. DNA of the CDR3: TGCGCCGGCAGCTTGGCCGGGGGGTCTAGCAATCAGCCCCAGCATTTT. The full variable domain, in which reference TRBV5-1 and TRBJ1-5 provide the parts outside the CDR3, is KAGVTQTPRYLIKTRGQQVTLSCSPISGHRSVSWYQQTPGQGLQFLFEYFSETQRNKGNFPGRFSGRQFSNSRSEMNVSTLELGDSALYLCAGSLAGGSSNQPQHFGDGTRLSIL.

Details on this clonotype: A junction end diverges from the germline sequence, so it may reflect a read error. The chain links TRBV6-1 to TRBJ1-2; TRBD1 aligns across 7 bases. The CDR3 is made up of 13 amino acids. Germline CDR1 and CDR2: MNHNS and SASEGT. The CDR3 DNA reads as TGTGCCAGCAGCTCGACAGGGAACTATGGCTGCACCTTC. It codes for CASSSTGNYGCTF.

This clonotype showed up many times. The chain is built from TRBV5-8 and TRBJ2-3; D possibly corresponds to TRBD1 (6 bases). Trimming cost V 3 bases and J 9 bases, with 11 bases left between them. The CDR3 is 12 residues long. Per germline, CDR1 SGHTS and CDR2 YDEGEE. CDR3 in amino acids: CASSWPGQTQYF. The CDR3 DNA reads as TGTGCCAGCAGCTGGCCGGGACAAACGCAGTATTTT.

In its sample, this clonotype was seen once. The junction departs from the called germline gene at one end, perhaps through a read error. The chain couples TRBV2 to TRBJ2-7; D is possibly TRBD2 (6 bases). The CDR3 length is 15 residues. Per the germline V gene, CDR1 is SNHLY and CDR2 is FYNNEI. The CDR3 sequence: CASSHLDQAGNAQYF. The CDR3 nucleotides are TGTGCCAGCAGCCACCTGGACCAGGCGGGAAACGCCCAGTATTTC.

In the case of this clonotype: The junction and the germline gene differ at one end; a read error may be behind it. The rearrangement uses TRBV7-3 and TRBJ1-1, with D unresolved. The CDR3 length is 14 residues. Germline assignment: CDR1 SGHTA and CDR2 FQGTGA. The CDR3: CASSFEGGNTKALF. For the CDR3, the DNA is TGTGCCAGCAGCTTCGAAGGTGGGAACACTAAAGCTCTCTTT.

This chain uses TRBV15 with TRBJ1-5; 9 nucleotides agree with TRBD1. The CDR3 sequence is 20 residues long. The junction had 14 bases not matched to a gene; V was cut back by 2 bases and J by 0 bases. Germline assignment: CDR1 LNHNV and CDR2 YYDKDF (reference sequence). The CDR3 here is CATSRTMLPGQGYSNQPQHF. The CDR3 coding sequence is TGTGCCACCAGCAGAACCATGTTACCGGGACAGGGCTATAGCAATCAGCCCCAGCATTTT.

The chain has TRBV19 and TRBJ2-2, with a possible D match to TRBD2 (6 bases). Per germline, CDR1 LNHDA and CDR2 SQIVND (reference sequence). Trimming pared 3 bases from V and 6 bases from J, leaving 14 bases between. The CDR3 totals 15 residues. The CDR3 nucleotides are TGTGCCAGTAGTATTGGGCTAGCGTTACCCGGGGAGCTGTTTTTT. Its protein product is CASSIGLALPGELFF.

This clonotype has only one observation. This chain joins TRBV7-2 and TRBJ1-4; D perhaps matches TRBD1 (5 bases). The ends were cut back, 5 bases at V and 4 bases at J, with 17 bases in the middle. Per germline, CDR1 SGHTA and CDR2 FQGNSA. This CDR3 has 16 residues. This chain's CDR3 is CASSSGAGIGNEKLFF. For the CDR3, the DNA is TGTGCCAGCAGCAGCGGGGCGGGAATCGGTAATGAAAAACTGTTTTTT.

The chain recombines TRBV13 with TRBJ1-2, with D possibly TRBD1 on 5 matching bases. Germline V gene lookup returns CDR1 PRHDT and CDR2 FYEKMQ (reference sequence). V was shortened by 6 bases and J by 4 bases, with 15 bases between the two germline ends. This CDR3 region has 14 residues. The CDR3 is CASSPGGLLYGYTF. The CDR3 DNA is TGTGCCAGCAGTCCCGGGGGATTGCTCTATGGCTACACCTTC.

This rearrangement joins TRBV20-1 to TRBJ2-7; D is possibly TRBD1 (5 bases). V was clipped by 6 bases and J by 5 bases, with 17 bases between them. Germline lookup yields CDR1 DFQATT and CDR2 SNEGSKA (reference sequence). The CDR3 has 13 amino acids. The CDR3 loop is CSATDSIGDEQYF. The CDR3 region has the DNA TGCAGTGCGACAGACAGTATAGGGGACGAGCAGTACTTC.

This clonotype was seen a few times. This CDR3 fails to terminate in the conserved phenylalanine or tryptophan, so it likely reflects a read error. This rearrangement joins TRBV29-1 to TRBJ2-5; D possibly corresponds to TRBD2 (6 bases). V was shortened by 3 bases and J by 5 bases, with 13 bases between the two germline ends. The CDR3 loop spans 13 amino acids. CDR1 is SQVTM, CDR2 ANQGSEA, per germline. In nucleotides, the CDR3 is TGCAGCGTTGAGGCAGGCGGAGGGGAGACCCAGTACTCC. Protein sequence: CSVEAGGGETQYS.

As to this clonotype: An end of the junction does not agree with germline; a read error may underlie this. The V call is TRBV7-2, the J call TRBJ2-3; 8 nucleotides line up with TRBD2. The CDR3 has 13 residues. Germline CDR1 SGHTA, CDR2 FQGNSA. The CDR3 spells CASRPGGEGPQYF. For the CDR3, the DNA is TGTGCCAGCAGACCCGGGGGGGAAGGGCCCCAGTACTTT.

This sequence joins TRBV6-2 or TRBV6-3 and TRBJ2-4, with 8 nucleotides matching TRBD2. V lost 4 bases, J lost 4 bases, and 6 bases stayed unmatched. This CDR3 region has 15 residues. The germline gives CDR1 MNHEY, CDR2 SVGEGT. The CDR3, as DNA: TGTGCCAGCAGTTTCGCCGGGACTAGTAAAAACATTCAGTACTTC. Protein sequence: CASSFAGTSKNIQYF.

This clonotype was seen repeatedly, ten times or more. The chain links TRBV7-2 to TRBJ2-1, with 11 nucleotides matching TRBD2. The germline gives CDR1 SGHTA, CDR2 FQGNSA. The CDR3 length is 18 residues. J was trimmed by 2 bases and V by 5 bases; bases with no gene match: 11. The DNA for the CDR3 is TGTGCCAGCAGCATCGCGACTAGCGGGGCTCGGACCTACAATGAGCAGTTCTTC. Its protein is CASSIATSGARTYNEQFF.

In the case of this clonotype: The junction departs from the called germline gene at one end, perhaps through a read error. This chain links TRBV2 with TRBJ2-1; D perhaps matches TRBD2 (5 bases). Per germline, CDR1 SNHLY and CDR2 FYNNEI. The length of the CDR3 is 15 residues. The CDR3 bases are TGTGCCAGCAGCTGGGCGGGTGGGTTCTACGATGAGCAGTTCTTC. Residues: CASSWAGGFYDEQFF.

About this clonotype: The CDR3 end shows no conserved phenylalanine or tryptophan, and so a read error is likely. No DNA is shown, since the ends of the CDR3 on it are uncertain; the CDR3 is the one TCRdb lists. The chain has TRBV19 and TRBJ1-1. Ends included, the CDR3 has 15 residues. Germline V lookup: CDR1 LNHDA, CDR2 SQIVND (reference sequence). The CDR3 loop is CASTGDGAQRKHFCV.

Ten or more counts support this clonotype. This sequence joins TRBV27 and TRBJ1-1, with a possible D match to TRBD1 (5 bases). Trimming shortened V by 5 bases and J by 4 bases, and 14 bases separated the two germline ends. Germline assignment: CDR1 MNHEY and CDR2 SMNVEV (reference sequence). CDR3 length: 14 residues. The CDR3 is CASSPTDGSTEAFF. In DNA form, the CDR3 reads TGTGCCAGCAGTCCGACAGACGGAAGCACTGAAGCTTTCTTT.

As for this clonotype: The CDR3 does not end in the conserved phenylalanine or tryptophan, so this is likely a read error. The limits of the CDR3 on the DNA are not certain, so only TCRdb's listed CDR3 is given. J is TRBJ2-5 and V is TRBV2; no check of the table's D call, TRBD1, against the DNA was made. Germline lookup yields CDR1 SNHLY and CDR2 FYNNEI. The CDR3 extends over 16 residues, inclusive of both ends. Here the CDR3 reads CASSVMGGLGKLTFYI.

Note on this clonotype: A read error is likely, as this CDR3 ends without the conserved phenylalanine or tryptophan. The limits of the CDR3 on the DNA are not certain, so only TCRdb's listed CDR3 is given. V and J are TRBV2 and TRBJ2-5; TRBD1 is taken as the D call from the table, unchecked against the DNA. CDR1 is SNHLY and CDR2 is FYNNEI in the germline V gene. A total of 14 residues make up the CDR3, ends included. CDR3: CASSVRTVQETQHS.

The rearrangement links TRBV5-4 to TRBJ2-7; D is uncertain. Between the trimmed V and J ends, which lost 4 bases and 2 bases, there was a span of 13 bases. The CDR3 extends over 14 amino acids. The germline CDR1 and CDR2 sequences are SGHNT and YYREEE (reference sequence). The CDR3 region is CASSRRNSTYEQYF. The CDR3 DNA is TGTGCCAGCAGCAGACGGAATAGTACCTACGAGCAGTACTTC.

On this clonotype itself: At one end, the junction sequence differs from germline, possibly due to a read error. The V call is TRBV15, the J call TRBJ2-7; TRBD1 aligns across 10 bases. Germline V gives CDR1 LNHNV, CDR2 YYDKDF (reference sequence). The CDR3 covers 14 residues. CDR3 sequence: CATSRGQGTYEQYF. The CDR3 nucleotides read TGCGCCACCAGCAGGGGACAGGGGACCTACGAGCAGTACTTC.